This T cell receptor (beta chain) was obtained from a study of glioma-infiltrating T cells. The iRepertoire nested amplicon-rescue multiplex PCR amplified TCR alpha and beta CDR3s from RNA. Each CDR3 protein is one row after TCRdb ran MiXCR on the multiplex PCR reads. The table includes some 130,000 distinct CDR3 sequences, about 25% detected once. Germline V CDR1 and CDR2: DFQATT, SNEGSKA (reference sequence). The CDR3 runs 15 residues. Trimming removed 3 bases at V and 2 bases at J, with 16 bases between. This clonotype showed up many times. This receptor was identified in a human donor with low-grade glioma or glioblastoma, undergoing nonglioma brain surgery, or in good health (not recorded which). Sequences were obtained from glioma tissue, nonneoplastic brain tissue, or PBMCs (not recorded which). The chain combines TRBV20-1 with TRBJ1-2, with D perhaps TRBD1 (5 bases). DNA of the CDR3: TGCAGTGCTAGTCGATATTACCGGGGCAACTATGGCTACACCTTC. Translating it yields CSASRYYRGNYGYTF.